Following are 13 T cell receptor beta chains from one sample sequenced in a study of OX40 agonist ivuxolimab in advanced cancers. Libraries were prepared by immunoSEQ multiplex PCR; TCRdb keeps only in-frame clonotypes and omits some of them. The table lists 70,000 to 95,000 clones, 80% to 90% of them singletons. Sample: CD4+ or CD8+ T cells sorted from blood, taken in a trial of the OX40 agonist ivuxolimab. The source of these receptors is an adult with an advanced solid tumor such as melanoma, head and neck, liver or kidney cancer.

The chain recombines TRBV2 with TRBJ2-5; tentative D call: TRBD1 (6 bases). The CDR3 has 12 amino acids. Germline loops: CDR1 SNHLY, CDR2 FYNNEI. V shed 9 bases and J shed 4 bases, with 12 bases lying between them. The CDR3 region is CASTGTTETQYF. In DNA, the CDR3 is TGTGCCAGTACAGGGACGACAGAGACCCAGTACTTC.

This clone came up a few times. The chain joins TRBV4-2 to TRBJ1-6, with D possibly matching TRBD1 (5 bases). The V gene lost 4 bases and the J gene lost 8 bases, with 18 bases spanning the gap. Looked up from germline, CDR1 is LGHNA and CDR2 is YNFKEQ. This CDR3 is built from 16 residues. The CDR3 nucleotides read TGTGCCAGCAGCCCTCTTGAGGCAGGGCAAGATTCACCCCTCCACTTT. Encoded protein: CASSPLEAGQDSPLHF.

This chain uses TRBV6-5 with TRBJ2-1; D might be TRBD1 (5 bases). Germline V gives CDR1 MNHEY, CDR2 SVGAGI. The CDR3 extends over 16 amino acids. V lost 2 bases to trimming and J lost 5 bases, with 16 bases between them. CDR3 sequence reads: CASSYLGRVVDNEQFF. The DNA of the CDR3 is TGTGCCAGCAGTTACCTCGGCAGGGTAGTAGACAATGAGCAGTTCTTC.

The rearrangement joins TRBV7-3 to TRBJ2-7, with D possibly TRBD2 on 5 matching bases. This CDR3 has 12 residues. Germline V gene data show CDR1 as SGHTA and CDR2 as FQGTGA. Between the trimmed V and J ends, which lost 2 bases and 7 bases, there was a span of 9 bases. Written as DNA, the CDR3 is TGTGCCAGCAGCTTAGATGGGAGAGAGCAGTACTTC. It yields the protein CASSLDGREQYF.

DNA of the CDR3: TGTGCCAGCAGCCTCCGGACGGCTGGAAACACCATATATTTT. As protein: CASSLRTAGNTIYF. V and J are TRBV7-2 and TRBJ1-3; unclear D gene. CDR1 SGHTA and CDR2 FQGNSA come from the germline V gene. Trimming cost V 5 bases and J 2 bases, with 10 bases left between them. The CDR3 is made up of 14 amino acids. The whole variable domain, filled in from reference TRBV7-2 and TRBJ1-3, reads GAGVSQSPSNKVTEKGKDVELRCDPISGHTALYWYRQSLGQGLEFLIYFQGNSAPDKSGLPSDRFSAERTGGSVSTLTIQRTQQEDSAVYLCASSLRTAGNTIYFGEGSWLTVV.

V is TRBV29-1 and J is TRBJ2-5, with 9 nucleotides matching TRBD1. Germline V gene lookup returns CDR1 SQVTM and CDR2 ANQGSEA. The length of the CDR3 is 12 residues. V lost 8 bases, J lost 4 bases, and 5 bases stayed unmatched. CDR3 sequence (DNA): TGCAGCTTCCGGGACAGGGTAGAGACCCAGTACTTC. Translated: CSFRDRVETQYF.

The rearrangement uses TRBV5-1 and TRBJ2-2, with D unresolved. This CDR3 has 13 residues. Trimming removed 4 bases from V and 6 bases from J, with 10 bases in between. Per germline, CDR1 SGHRS and CDR2 YFSETQ. The CDR3 DNA is TGCGCCAGCAGCCCTTACGGCCCCGGGGAGCTGTTTTTT. It yields the protein CASSPYGPGELFF.

This chain connects TRBV15 to TRBJ1-5, with D maybe TRBD1 (5 bases). CDR3 size: 15 residues. Trimming left V 0 bases short and J 1 base short, with 7 bases between. Germline CDR1 and CDR2: LNHNV and YYDKDF (reference sequence). CDR3 sequence reads: CATSRDKGSNQPQHF. CDR3 DNA: TGTGCCACCAGCAGAGATAAGGGGAGCAATCAGCCCCAGCATTTT.

This clone was observed a few times. The chain carries TRBV7-2 and TRBJ2-1; D is possibly TRBD2 (5 bases). Germline CDR1 SGHTA, CDR2 FQGNSA. This CDR3 is built from 14 residues. Trimming left V 5 bases short and J 1 base short, with 9 bases between. The CDR3 region is CASSPVASYNEQFF. CDR3 nucleotides: TGTGCCAGCAGCCCTGTAGCGTCCTACAATGAGCAGTTCTTC.

The gene calls are TRBV18 and TRBJ1-6; the match to TRBD1 covers 8 bases. Germline loops: CDR1 KGHSH, CDR2 LQKENI. Losses at the gene ends were 3 bases for V and 8 bases for J; bases not matched to a gene: 3. CDR3 length: 14 amino acids. Here the CDR3 DNA reads TGTGCCAGCTCACCTACAGGGGGGGATTCACCCCTCCACTTT. Translation gives CASSPTGGDSPLHF.

This sequence joins TRBV6-1 and TRBJ2-5, with TRBD2 matching over 11 bases. CDR1 and CDR2 (germline): MNHNS, SASEGT. Trimming cost V 3 bases and J 6 bases; bases outside gene matches: 9. CDR3 length: 16 residues. The CDR3 DNA reads as TGTGCCAGCAGTGAGGTAGCGGGAGGGCCGGGAAAGACCCAGTACTTC. Its translation is CASSEVAGGPGKTQYF.

The sample holds a few counts of this clone. The chain joins TRBV15 to TRBJ2-1; D is ambiguous. CDR1 and CDR2 from the germline V gene are LNHNV and YYDKDF (reference sequence). V lost 0 bases, J lost 8 bases, and 11 bases lay in between. This CDR3 is built from 14 residues. The DNA for the CDR3 is TGTGCCACCAGCAGAGATCTCCGGGCAGATGAGCAGTTCTTC. Protein sequence: CATSRDLRADEQFF.

J is TRBJ2-3 and V is TRBV19; D uncertain. V lost 7 bases and J 1 base, leaving 6 bases between the germline ends. The germline CDR1 and CDR2 sequences are LNHDA and SQIVND (reference sequence). CDR3 length: 12 residues. DNA of the CDR3: TGTGCCAGTAAAGGTCGCACAGATACGCAGTATTTT. The encoded protein is CASKGRTDTQYF.